The 19 T cell receptor beta chains reported below all come from one sample, sequenced in a study of CD8 T cells in ankylosing spondylitis. MiXCR was run by TCRdb on the 5' RACE reads, yielding one entry per CDR3 protein. Of about 130,000 distinct CDR3 sequences in the sample, more than 5.5% were seen once. The specimen sequenced was blood, either unsorted or a sorted T cell fraction (not recorded which). The origin of the receptors is a female donor with ankylosing spondylitis or in good health (not recorded which).

This clonotype occurred many times. The chain uses TRBV29-1 and TRBJ2-2; D tentatively reads TRBD1 or TRBD2 (5 bases each). The CDR3 consists of 14 residues. Germline lookup yields CDR1 SQVTM and CDR2 ANQGSEA. The ends were cut back, 2 bases at V and 6 bases at J, with 13 bases in the middle. DNA for the CDR3: TGCAGCGTTGAAATGGGGGTGGGAGCCGGGGAGCTGTTTTTT. It yields the protein CSVEMGVGAGELFF.

This clonotype was detected many times. The genes are TRBV5-1 and TRBJ1-2; TRBD1 is a possible D gene (5 bases). Germline V gene lookup returns CDR1 SGHRS and CDR2 YFSETQ. Trimming left V 5 bases short and J 8 bases short, with 22 bases between. The CDR3 is 15 amino acids. CDR3 nucleotides: TGCGCCAGCAGGGGGGACGGGACTTTCTCGGGAGGCTACACCTTC. Amino acid sequence: CASRGDGTFSGGYTF.

There are many counts of this clonotype. The CDR3 DNA reads TGTGCCAGCAGCGTAGGAGTGACCCCTAACACTGAAGCTTTCTTT. Translated: CASSVGVTPNTEAFF. The chain uses TRBV9 and TRBJ1-1; no clear D. Germline V gives CDR1 SGDLS, CDR2 YYNGEE. Trimming cost V 0 bases and J 2 bases, with 11 bases left between them. The CDR3 has 15 residues.

The rearrangement links TRBV6-5 to TRBJ1-1; tentative D call: TRBD1 (6 bases). The CDR3 extends over 15 amino acids. V lost 5 bases, J lost 1 base, and 14 bases lay in between. Per the germline V gene, CDR1 is MNHEY and CDR2 is SVGAGI. Here the CDR3 DNA reads TGTGCCAGCAGTAAGGGACAAGTACCGAACACTGAAGCTTTCTTT. This translates into CASSKGQVPNTEAFF.

This clonotype was counted at least ten times. V and J are TRBV6-2 or TRBV6-3 and TRBJ1-2; D not certain. Trimming stripped 8 bases from V and 3 bases from J, with 13 bases between. The CDR3 extends over 13 amino acids. Germline V gene data show CDR1 as MNHEY and CDR2 as SVGEGT. CDR3 loop: CASLPGEDYGYTF. In DNA, the CDR3 is TGTGCCAGCCTCCCAGGAGAGGACTATGGCTACACCTTC.

This clonotype was seen a few times. The germline gene is not matched at one end of the junction; a read error may be the cause. The chain recombines TRBV18 with TRBJ2-3; weak D call: TRBD1 (6 bases). Germline V lookup: CDR1 KGHSH, CDR2 LQKENI. The CDR3 totals 15 residues. CDR3 coding DNA: TGTGCCAGCTCACCCCGGGACAAGGGCACGGATACGCAGTATTTT. Amino acid sequence: CASSPRDKGTDTQYF.

There are many counts of this clonotype. The rearrangement joins TRBV6-1 to TRBJ1-5; TRBD1 is a possible D gene (5 bases). This CDR3 has 17 amino acids. Germline assignment: CDR1 MNHNS and CDR2 SASEGT. The V gene lost 5 bases and the J gene lost 6 bases, with 23 bases spanning the gap. The CDR3 loop reads CASSPTRGTTTGQPQHF. CDR3 in DNA: TGTGCCAGCAGTCCCACTCGGGGGACCACAACGGGTCAGCCCCAGCATTTT.

Many counts were recorded for this clonotype. This sequence joins TRBV3-1 and TRBJ2-7; D ambiguous. There are 13 residues in the CDR3. Between the trimmed V and J ends, which lost 3 bases and 0 bases, there was a span of 6 bases. Per the germline V gene, CDR1 is LGHDT and CDR2 is YNNKEL (reference sequence). The CDR3 sequence: CASSQILSYEQYF. Written as DNA, the CDR3 is TGTGCCAGCAGCCAGATACTCTCCTACGAGCAGTACTTC.

This clonotype was counted ten times or more. This chain connects TRBV7-3 to TRBJ1-1; TRBD1 aligns across 10 bases. Unmatched junction bases numbered 5, after V lost 5 bases and J lost 5 bases. CDR3 length equals 14 residues. The germline gives CDR1 SGHTA, CDR2 FQGTGA. The CDR3 sequence: CASSLGQGSTEAFF. The CDR3 nucleotides are TGTGCCAGCAGCCTGGGACAGGGGAGTACTGAAGCTTTCTTT.

This clonotype appeared many times. V gene TRBV16 combines with J gene TRBJ2-1; 7 bases are a match to TRBD1. Trimming took 3 bases from V and 2 from J; bases not matched to a gene: 1. This CDR3 contains 14 residues. Germline CDR1 is KGHSY and CDR2 is FQNENV. The CDR3 sequence: CASSQTGTYNEQFF. The DNA for the CDR3 is TGTGCCAGCAGCCAGACAGGGACCTACAATGAGCAGTTCTTC.

This clonotype was recorded many times. The V call is TRBV5-1, the J call TRBJ2-7; D gene unclear. This CDR3 region has 13 residues. Between the trimmed V and J ends, which lost 2 bases and 1 base, there was a span of 7 bases. The germline CDR1 and CDR2 sequences are SGHRS and YFSETQ. The DNA for the CDR3 is TGCGCCAGCAGCTTAGCATTGTCCTACGAGCAGTACTTC. Protein: CASSLALSYEQYF.

This clonotype was observed a handful of times. The V gene is TRBV2, the J gene TRBJ2-3; maybe TRBD1 (6 bases). Germline V CDR1 and CDR2: SNHLY, FYNNEI. This CDR3 region has 14 residues. V gave up 4 bases and J gave up 6 bases, with 14 bases separating them. Here the CDR3 reads CASSVEQGGDTQYF. CDR3 in DNA: TGTGCCAGCAGTGTAGAACAGGGTGGGGATACGCAGTATTTT.

This clonotype has a count of ten or more. The rearrangement joins TRBV29-1 to TRBJ1-5, with D possibly TRBD1 on 6 matching bases. Germline CDR1 is SQVTM and CDR2 is ANQGSEA. The CDR3 has 12 amino acids. Deletions cut 6 bases from V and 8 bases from J, with 14 bases between. CDR3 protein: CSVQGMGEPQHF. CDR3 nucleotide sequence: TGCAGCGTCCAGGGGATGGGGGAGCCCCAGCATTTT.

This chain joins TRBV7-9 and TRBJ1-4; D remains ambiguous. Germline values: CDR1 SEHNR, CDR2 FQNEAQ (reference sequence). The CDR3 extends over 13 amino acids. Trimming removed 5 bases at V and 7 bases at J, with 11 bases between. The CDR3 DNA reads TGTGCCAGCAGCCTCACGGCGGGTGAAAAACTGTTTTTT. It translates to CASSLTAGEKLFF.

The sample holds many counts of this clonotype. The J gene is TRBJ2-1, the V gene TRBV7-9; D might be TRBD1 (5 bases). The V end lost 5 bases, the J end lost 4 bases, and 18 bases lay between the germline ends. The CDR3 length is 16 residues. Germline CDR1 reads SEHNR; CDR2 reads FQNEAQ (reference sequence). CDR3 bases: TGTGCCAGCAGCACAGGAGCTGGCGAAGGGTACAATGAGCAGTTCTTC. Amino acid sequence: CASSTGAGEGYNEQFF. Full variable domain (missing parts from reference TRBV7-9 and TRBJ2-1): DTGVSQNPRHKITKRGQNVTFRCDPISEHNRLYWYRQTLGQGPEFLTYFQNEAQLEKSRLLSDRFSAERPKGSFSTLEIQRTEQGDSAMYLCASSTGAGEGYNEQFFGPGTRLTVL.

This clonotype was seen ten or more times. This rearrangement joins TRBV7-9 to TRBJ1-2; D unresolved. V dropped 3 bases and J dropped 2 bases, with 7 bases sitting between them. Germline V gives CDR1 SEHNR, CDR2 FQNEAQ (reference sequence). The CDR3 has 13 amino acids. The CDR3 reads CASSFYGNYGYTF. In DNA form, the CDR3 reads TGTGCCAGCAGCTTCTACGGAAACTATGGCTACACCTTC.

This clonotype was detected ten times or more. The V gene is TRBV20-1, the J gene TRBJ1-5; D might be TRBD1 (5 bases). The CDR3 contains 14 residues. V was shortened by 6 bases and J by 5 bases, with 17 bases between the two germline ends. Germline V gene lookup returns CDR1 DFQATT and CDR2 SNEGSKA (reference sequence). CDR3 amino acids: CSAKGAGVDQPQHF. CDR3 DNA sequence: TGCAGTGCCAAAGGGGCGGGTGTCGATCAGCCCCAGCATTTT.

This clonotype was picked up many times. V and J are TRBV20-1 and TRBJ1-3, with 7 bases fitting TRBD1. Per the germline V gene, CDR1 is DFQATT and CDR2 is SNEGSKA (reference sequence). Trimming cost V 8 bases and J 4 bases; bases outside gene matches: 8. The CDR3 is 13 residues long. This chain's CDR3 is CSTTGVYGNTIYF. The CDR3 nucleotides read TGCAGTACCACAGGGGTGTACGGAAACACCATATATTTT.

This clonotype showed up many times. V usage is TRBV12-3 or TRBV12-4 and J usage is TRBJ2-3, with 7 bases aligning to TRBD2. CDR3 length: 14 residues. V gave up 10 bases and J gave up 2 bases; unmatched junction bases: 9. This CDR3 is CATRTRETTDTQYF. DNA for the CDR3: TGTGCCACCAGGACTAGGGAAACCACAGATACGCAGTATTTT.